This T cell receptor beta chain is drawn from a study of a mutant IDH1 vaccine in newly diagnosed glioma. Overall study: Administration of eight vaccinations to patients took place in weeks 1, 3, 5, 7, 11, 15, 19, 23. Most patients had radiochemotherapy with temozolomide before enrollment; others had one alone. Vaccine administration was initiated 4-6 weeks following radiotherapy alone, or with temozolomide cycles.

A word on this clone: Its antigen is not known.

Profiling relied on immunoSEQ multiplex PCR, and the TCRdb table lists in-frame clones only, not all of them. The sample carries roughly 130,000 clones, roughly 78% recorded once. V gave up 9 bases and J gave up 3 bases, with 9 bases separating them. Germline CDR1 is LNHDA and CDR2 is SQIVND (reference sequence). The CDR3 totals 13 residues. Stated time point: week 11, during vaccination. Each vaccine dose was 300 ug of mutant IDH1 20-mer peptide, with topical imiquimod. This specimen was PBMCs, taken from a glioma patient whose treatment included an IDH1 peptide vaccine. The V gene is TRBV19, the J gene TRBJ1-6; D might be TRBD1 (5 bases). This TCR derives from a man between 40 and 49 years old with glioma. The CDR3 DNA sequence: TGTGCCAGCCTCCAGGGCTATAATTCACCCCTCCACTTT. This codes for CASLQGYNSPLHF.